These T cell receptor beta chains were read from a single sample in a study of OX40 agonist ivuxolimab in advanced cancers. Some clones are missing from TCRdb's copy, which holds only in-frame ones; the method was immunoSEQ multiplex PCR. The table has roughly 66,000 clones, 65% to 90% seen once; the top ten hold approximately 0.7%. Here the sequenced sample was CD4+ or CD8+ T cells sorted from blood, taken in a trial of the OX40 agonist ivuxolimab. These receptors originate from an adult with an advanced solid tumor such as melanoma, head and neck, liver or kidney cancer. CDR3s include the opening cysteine and the closing phenylalanine or tryptophan. The D gene is left open where the match is weak. A row's size may be missing; if present it is once, few, many or a size class.

j_gene | d_gene | v_gene | abundance | CDR3nt | CDR3aa
TRBJ1-1 | - | TRBV5-1 | - | TGCGCCAGCAGCACCGGGACGGGGAACACTGAAGCTTTCTTT | CASSTGTGNTEAFF
TRBJ1-1 | - | TRBV6-5 | few | TGTGCCAGCAGTTACTCTTTGGGGGGATGGACTGAAGCTTTCTTT | CASSYSLGGWTEAFF
TRBJ1-1 | - | TRBV5-4 | - | TGTGCCAGCAGCTTGAGAGGGGTAGGCCCCACTGAAGCTTTCTTT | CASSLRGVGPTEAFF
TRBJ2-6 | TRBD2 | TRBV7-9 | once | TGTGCCAGCAGCCCCGCCGGGGGAGGGAGCTCTGGGGCCAACGTCCTGACTTTC | CASSPAGGGSSGANVLTF
TRBJ2-1 | - | TRBV10-1 | few | TGCGCCAGCAGTCCGGCCTGGGATTCCGAGCAGTTCTTC | CASSPAWDSEQFF
TRBJ1-5 | - | TRBV6-5 | - | TGTGCCAGCAGTTACGGGCCGGGCAATCAGCCCCAGCATTTT | CASSYGPGNQPQHF
TRBJ2-5 | - | TRBV4-2 | - | TGTGCCAGCAGCCAAGATCCTAGCGTTGTGGAGACCCAGTACTTC | CASSQDPSVVETQYF
TRBJ1-1 | - | TRBV27 | - | TGTGCCAGCAGCCAATCCCCGACAGGTCTGAACACTGAAGCTTTCTTT | CASSQSPTGLNTEAFF
TRBJ2-3 | TRBD2 | TRBV18 | - | TGTGCCAGCTCACCCCCAACTAGCGGGGGAAGAGATACGCAGTATTTT | CASSPPTSGGRDTQYF
TRBJ2-3 | TRBD2 | TRBV19 | - | TGTGCCAGTAGTATTTCACCCGGGACTAGTTGGGATACGCAGTATTTT | CASSISPGTSWDTQYF
TRBJ1-2 | TRBD1 | TRBV7-9 | - | TGTGCCAGCAGCTTTGGGGGGACAGGGAGTGGCTACACCTTC | CASSFGGTGSGYTF
TRBJ2-7 | TRBD2 | TRBV5-5 | - | TGTGCCAGCAGCTTGACCCCTAGCGGCTCCTCCTACGAGCAGTACTTC | CASSLTPSGSSYEQYF
TRBJ2-2 | - | TRBV28 | - | TGTGCCAGCAGCTCGGGACAGAACACCGGGGAGCTGTTTTTT | CASSSGQNTGELFF
TRBJ2-1 | TRBD2 | TRBV2 | - | TGTGCCAGCAGGGACCTAGCGGGGTCCTACAATGAGCAGTTCTTC | CASRDLAGSYNEQFF
TRBJ2-1 | - | TRBV5-1 | - | TGCGCCAGCAGCTTGTCCGGGGTCTCCTACAATGAGCAGTTCTTC | CASSLSGVSYNEQFF
TRBJ1-3 | - | TRBV19 | - | TGTGCCAGCCCCTTCCACGGCAGGGCCCAACGATTTTCTGGAAACACCATATATTTT | CASPFHGRAQRFSGNTIYF
TRBJ1-4 | - | TRBV19 | - | TGTGCCAGTCCCTCCCTGGGGGCAACTAATGAAAAACTGTTTTTT | CASPSLGATNEKLFF
TRBJ2-7 | - | TRBV9 | - | TGTGCCAGCAGCGGCAACAGGGTCCCAAGCTCCGAGCAGTACTTC | CASSGNRVPSSEQYF
TRBJ1-6 | - | TRBV5-6 | - | TGTGCCAGCAGCTTCAGGGGTGGAGATTCACCCCTCCACTTT | CASSFRGGDSPLHF
TRBJ2-3 | - | TRBV21-1 | - | TGTGCCAGCAGCAAAAAGCCCAGCGGGGGACCCTCTAGCACAGATACGCAGTATTTT | CASSKKPSGGPSSTDTQYF
TRBJ2-1 | TRBD2 | TRBV29-1 | - | TGCAGCGTTGAGGAGCGGACTAGAGGAGGCTGGCAGTTCTTC | CSVEERTRGGWQFF
TRBJ1-2 | - | TRBV5-6 | - | TGTGCCAGCAGCTTGGCCCTGGGAGAGGATGGCTACACCTTC | CASSLALGEDGYTF
TRBJ2-5 | - | TRBV18 | - | TGTGCCAGCTCACCCAGTCAGGCGGGAGAGACCCAGTACTTC | CASSPSQAGETQYF
TRBJ1-1 | - | TRBV11-1 | - | TGTGCCAGCAGCTTAGCCACCCCCACTGAAGCTTTCTTT | CASSLATPTEAFF
TRBJ1-5 | - | TRBV6-5 | - | TGTGCCAGCAGTTCGCGACAGGTTGGGGGACATCAGCCCCAGCATTTT | CASSSRQVGGHQPQHF
TRBJ2-5 | TRBD1 | TRBV5-4 | once | TGTGCCAGCAGCGGGACAGGGCAGGAGACCCAGTACTTC | CASSGTGQETQYF
TRBJ2-7 | TRBD1 | TRBV30 | - | TGTGCCTGGAGCGGGACAGGGCTTGGCGAGCAGTACTTC | CAWSGTGLGEQYF
TRBJ2-7 | - | TRBV4-2 | few | TGTGCCAGCAGCCAAGCAGGGGGGGATTACGAGCAGTACTTC | CASSQAGGDYEQYF
TRBJ2-7 | TRBD1 | TRBV30 | - | TGTGCCTGGAGTGTAGGAGTCGGGACAGGGTTCGGCGAGCAGTACTTC | CAWSVGVGTGFGEQYF
TRBJ1-1 | - | TRBV5-1 | - | TGCGCCAGCAGCTTGTTGGTCGGGCCTGAAGCTTTCTTT | CASSLLVGPEAFF
TRBJ2-4 | - | TRBV2 | medium-sized | TGTGCCAGCGGTGGTAACATTCAGTACTTC | CASGGNIQYF
TRBJ1-2 | - | TRBV6-5 | once | TGTGCCAGCAGTTACATCGGGTTTATGGGTGGCTACACCTTC | CASSYIGFMGGYTF
TRBJ1-4 | - | TRBV5-1 | - | TGCGCCAGCGCAGGGATGGGAGATGAAAAACTGTTTTTT | CASAGMGDEKLFF
TRBJ1-6 | TRBD1 | TRBV5-1 | - | TGCGCCAGCAGCTTGGTGACAGGGTGGGATTCACCCCTCCACTTT | CASSLVTGWDSPLHF
TRBJ1-1 | TRBD1 | TRBV23-1 | - | TGCGCCAGCAGTCAATCGGGGACAGGGGATACTGAAGCTTTCTTT | CASSQSGTGDTEAFF
TRBJ2-5 | - | TRBV5-1 | once | TGCGCCAGCAGCTTGGCGTCGGCAGGACAAGAGACCCAGTACTTC | CASSLASAGQETQYF
TRBJ2-3 | TRBD2 | TRBV5-1 | - | TGCGCCAGCAGGCGGGGGGGCTCCACAGATACGCAGTATTTT | CASRRGGSTDTQYF
TRBJ1-1 | - | TRBV5-1 | - | TGCGCCAGCACCCAACCGGGGGCCCAGACTGAAGCTTTCTTT | CASTQPGAQTEAFF
TRBJ2-1 | - | TRBV19 | - | TGTGCCAGTAGTATAGATTGGGGACGGGGCGCCTACAATGAGCAGTTCTTC | CASSIDWGRGAYNEQFF
TRBJ1-2 | TRBD1 | TRBV5-1 | - | TGCGCCAGCAGCTTCGATCCCGGGACAGGGGGAAGCTATGGCTACACCTTC | CASSFDPGTGGSYGYTF
TRBJ1-1 | - | TRBV1 | few | TGCACCAGCAGCCACCTGCCCCAGCCTGACACTGAAGCTTTCTTT | CTSSHLPQPDTEAFF
TRBJ1-3 | TRBD1 | TRBV14 | - | TGTGCCAGCAGCCCCGCGGGACAGGGTCTCTTTGGAAACACCATATATTTT | CASSPAGQGLFGNTIYF
TRBJ2-7 | - | TRBV5-1 | - | TGCGCCAGCAGCCCATCGGACAAGTCCTACGAGCAGTACTTC | CASSPSDKSYEQYF
TRBJ1-4 | - | TRBV6-5 | - | TGTGCCAGCAGTACACCCGAAATACTGTTTTTT | CASSTPEILFF
TRBJ1-2 | TRBD1 | TRBV11-2 | - | TGTGCCAGCAGCTTAGAGAGGACAGGCGGCTACACCTTC | CASSLERTGGYTF
TRBJ1-1 | TRBD1 | TRBV4-1 | - | TGCGCCAGCAGCCATGACAGGGCTGGGGGAGCTTTCTTT | CASSHDRAGGAFF
TRBJ2-5 | - | TRBV7-9 | - | TGTGCCAGCAGCCCCCTGGGGGAGACCCAGTACTTC | CASSPLGETQYF
TRBJ2-3 | TRBD2 | TRBV2 | once | TGTGCCAGCAGTGAACCGACTAGCGGGGGGGCGGGTACGCAGTATTTT | CASSEPTSGGAGTQYF
TRBJ1-4 | - | TRBV6-5 | - | TGTGCCAGCAGTTACAGGGGTTCGGCTGGGAAAAAACTGTTTTTT | CASSYRGSAGKKLFF
TRBJ1-5 | - | TRBV6-1 | - | TGTGCCAGCAGAGGCGGTCGGGATTTCAATCAGCCCCAGCATTTT | CASRGGRDFNQPQHF
TRBJ2-3 | - | TRBV11-3 | - | TGTGCCAGCAGTTGGGGCACAGATACGCAGTATTTT | CASSWGTDTQYF
TRBJ2-6 | - | TRBV5-1 | - | TGCGCCAGCAGCTTGGCACGGGTCTCTGGGGCCAACGTCCTGACTTTC | CASSLARVSGANVLTF
TRBJ1-2 | - | TRBV5-1 | - | TGCGCCAGCAGCCCCAGGACGTTGGCAGGCCTCTATGGCTACACCTTC | CASSPRTLAGLYGYTF
TRBJ2-2 | - | TRBV27 | - | TGTGCCAGCAAGCTCCGGGCCCAGTACACCGGGGAGCTGTTTTTT | CASKLRAQYTGELFF
TRBJ1-5 | - | TRBV2 | - | TGTGCCAGCAGTGAGAGTCCAGGAAGCAATCAGCCCCAGCATTTT | CASSESPGSNQPQHF
TRBJ2-3 | TRBD2 | TRBV18 | once | TGTGCCAGCTCACCACGGGTAGCGGGTACAGATACGCAGTATTTT | CASSPRVAGTDTQYF
TRBJ2-7 | - | TRBV19 | - | TGTGCCAGTAGTATTGACGAGTCCTACGAGCAGTACTTC | CASSIDESYEQYF